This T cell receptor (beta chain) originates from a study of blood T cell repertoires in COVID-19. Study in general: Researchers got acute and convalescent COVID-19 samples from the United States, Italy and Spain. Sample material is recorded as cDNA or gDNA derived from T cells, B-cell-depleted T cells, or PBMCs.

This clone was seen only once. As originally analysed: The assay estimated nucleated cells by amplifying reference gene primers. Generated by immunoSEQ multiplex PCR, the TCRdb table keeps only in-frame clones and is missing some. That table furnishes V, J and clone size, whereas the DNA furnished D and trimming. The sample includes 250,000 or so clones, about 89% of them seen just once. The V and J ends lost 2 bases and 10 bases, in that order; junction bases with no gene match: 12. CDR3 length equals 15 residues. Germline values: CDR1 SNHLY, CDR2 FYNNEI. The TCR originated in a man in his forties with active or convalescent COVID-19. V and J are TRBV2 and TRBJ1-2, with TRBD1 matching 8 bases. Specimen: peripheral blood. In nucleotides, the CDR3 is TGTGCCAGCAGTGAACAGGGGGCGCGTAATTCTGCCTACACCTTC. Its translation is CASSEQGARNSAYTF.